Frequency places the clone carrying this TCR beta chain as medium-sized. Sequencing ends 3 residues short of the CDR3 end; the germline J gene provides the rest. CDR1 and CDR2 (germline): KGHSH, LQKENI. V shed 10 bases and J 3 bases; nucleotides not matched to a gene: 6. The CDR3 is 14 amino acids. These data originate in a study of T cells in women clearing cervical HPV infection. Repertoires were generated with immunoSEQ multiplex PCR, while TCRdb's copy carries only in-frame clones and drops some. The table for this sample gives around 24,000 clones. The rearrangement joins TRBV18 to TRBJ2-4; the match to TRBD1 covers 10 bases. The sequencing sample was made of blood buffy coat. The TCR originated in a woman between 18 and 75 years old with a cervical HPV16 infection that either progressed to CIN3+ or cleared (not recorded which). This CDR3 reads CATGTGVDKNIQYF. CDR3 DNA, as far as it was read: TGTGCCACCGGGACAGGGGTTGACAAAAACATT.